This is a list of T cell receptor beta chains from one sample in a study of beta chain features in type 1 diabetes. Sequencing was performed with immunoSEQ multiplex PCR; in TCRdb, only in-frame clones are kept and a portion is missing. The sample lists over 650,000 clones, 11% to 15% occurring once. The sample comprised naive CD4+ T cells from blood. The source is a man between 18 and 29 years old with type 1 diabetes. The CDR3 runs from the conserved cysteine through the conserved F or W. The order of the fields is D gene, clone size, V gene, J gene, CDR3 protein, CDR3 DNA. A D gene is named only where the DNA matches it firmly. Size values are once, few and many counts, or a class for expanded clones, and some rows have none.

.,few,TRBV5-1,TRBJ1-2,CASSPWVTEGANYGYTF,TGCGCCAGCAGCCCTTGGGTGACAGAGGGAGCTAACTATGGCTACACCTTC
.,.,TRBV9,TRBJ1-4,CASSETQSWEKLFF,TGTGCCAGCAGCGAGACCCAATCGTGGGAAAAACTGTTTTTT
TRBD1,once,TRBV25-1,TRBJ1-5,CASSDASQGALQPQHF,TGTGCCAGCAGTGACGCGAGTCAGGGGGCATTACAGCCCCAGCATTTT
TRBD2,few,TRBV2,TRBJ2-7,CASRGEGEQYF,TGTGCCAGCAGAGGGGAGGGCGAGCAGTACTTC
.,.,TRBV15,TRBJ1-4,CATSGRGLATNEKLFF,TGTGCCACCAGCGGTCGGGGCCTTGCAACTAATGAAAAACTGTTTTTT
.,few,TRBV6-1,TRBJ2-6,CASSWTVSGANVLTF,TGTGCCAGCTCCTGGACAGTCTCTGGGGCCAACGTCCTGACTTTC
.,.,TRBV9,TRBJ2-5,CASSVALLGTVRQETQYF,TGTGCCAGCAGCGTAGCTCTGTTGGGGACGGTCCGCCAAGAGACCCAGTACTTC
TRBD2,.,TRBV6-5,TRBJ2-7,CASRLAGGSYEQYF,TGTGCCAGCAGATTAGCGGGAGGGTCCTACGAGCAGTACTTC
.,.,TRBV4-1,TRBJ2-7,CASSHQGRTSSYEQYF,TGCGCCAGCAGCCACCAAGGTAGGACGAGCTCCTACGAGCAGTACTTC
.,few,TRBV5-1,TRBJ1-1,CASSLAAMMNTEAFF,TGCGCCAGCAGCTTGGCCGCCATGATGAACACTGAAGCTTTCTTT
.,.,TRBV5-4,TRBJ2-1,CASSLVLAEQFF,TGTGCCAGCAGCTTAGTCTTGGCGGAGCAGTTCTTC
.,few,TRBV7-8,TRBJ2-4,CASSLFGGPKNIQYF,TGTGCCAGCAGCTTATTCGGTGGACCCAAAAACATTCAGTACTTC
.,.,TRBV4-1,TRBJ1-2,CASSHPLTGGRDYGYTF,TGCGCCAGCAGCCATCCCCTAACGGGTGGGCGTGACTATGGCTACACCTTC
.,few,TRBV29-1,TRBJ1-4,CSVEASGNEKLFF,TGCAGCGTTGAAGCCTCTGGGAATGAAAAACTGTTTTTT
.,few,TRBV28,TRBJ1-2,CASTIEGGYYGYTF,TGTGCCAGCACTATCGAGGGGGGATACTATGGCTACACCTTC
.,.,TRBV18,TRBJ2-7,CASSPTSGTTKQYF,TGTGCCAGCTCACCTACCTCCGGGACCACGAAGCAGTACTTC
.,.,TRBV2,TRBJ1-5,CASSTPPVPHF,TGTGCCAGCAGTACCCCTCCCGTACCGCATTTT
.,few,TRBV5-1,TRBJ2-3,CASSRTPSTDTQYF,TGCGCCAGCAGCAGAACCCCGAGCACAGATACGCAGTATTTT
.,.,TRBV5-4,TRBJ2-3,CASSLPGADTQYF,TGTGCCAGCAGCCTCCCCGGGGCAGATACGCAGTATTTT
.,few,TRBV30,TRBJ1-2,CAWSVRLGGYTF,TGTGCCTGGAGTGTACGACTCGGTGGCTACACCTTC
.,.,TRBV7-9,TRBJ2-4,CASSLAGVGTGTKNIQYF,TGTGCCAGCAGCTTAGCGGGTGTGGGGACGGGGACAAAAAACATTCAGTACTTC
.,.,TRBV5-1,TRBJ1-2,CASSLDLGDGYTF,TGCGCCAGCAGCTTGGACCTAGGGGATGGCTACACCTTC
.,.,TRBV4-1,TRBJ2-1,CASSQGRNLIAYNEQFF,TGCGCCAGCAGCCAAGGCAGAAATCTTATAGCCTACAATGAGCAGTTCTTC
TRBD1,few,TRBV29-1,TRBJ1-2,CSVYGQGENGYTF,TGCAGCGTTTATGGACAGGGTGAAAATGGCTACACCTTC
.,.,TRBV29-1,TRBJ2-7,CSVVYRSYEQYF,TGCAGCGTTGTATACAGGTCCTACGAGCAGTACTTC
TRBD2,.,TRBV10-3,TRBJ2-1,CASGTSGGGGEQFF,TGTGCCAGTGGGACTAGCGGAGGGGGAGGTGAGCAGTTCTTC
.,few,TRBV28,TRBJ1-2,CASSVTGTGHYGYTF,TGTGCCAGCAGTGTGACCGGTACAGGACATTATGGCTACACCTTC
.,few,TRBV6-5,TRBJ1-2,CASSYEGGVTYGYTF,TGTGCCAGCAGTTACGAGGGAGGGGTGACCTATGGCTACACCTTC
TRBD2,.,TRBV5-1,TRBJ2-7,CASSQQLAGSSYEQYF,TGCGCCAGCAGCCAACAACTAGCGGGAAGCTCCTACGAGCAGTACTTC
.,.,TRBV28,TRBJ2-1,CASSLIGGYNEQFF,TGTGCCAGCAGTTTAATCGGTGGGTACAATGAGCAGTTCTTC
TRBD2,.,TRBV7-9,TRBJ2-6,CASSLQRGYGANVLTF,TGTGCCAGCAGCTTACAGCGGGGGTACGGGGCCAACGTCCTGACTTTC
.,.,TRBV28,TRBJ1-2,CASSTASNYGYTF,TGTGCCAGCAGCACCGCGAGTAACTATGGCTACACCTTC
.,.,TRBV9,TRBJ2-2,CASSVGFERTYTGELFF,TGTGCCAGCAGCGTAGGTTTTGAGAGGACTTACACCGGGGAGCTGTTTTTT
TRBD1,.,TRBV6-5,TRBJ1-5,CASSRQGPTPQHF,TGTGCCAGCAGCCGACAGGGGCCGACGCCCCAGCATTTT
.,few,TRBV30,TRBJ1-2,CAWGSYGYTF,TGTGCCTGGGGCTCTTACGGCTACACCTTC
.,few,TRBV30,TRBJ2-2,CAWSGWRFGTIYTGELFF,TGTGCCTGGAGTGGGTGGCGTTTTGGGACGATTTACACCGGGGAGCTGTTTTTT
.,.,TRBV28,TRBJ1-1,CASSYLGTEAFF,TGTGCCAGCAGCTATCTTGGCACTGAAGCTTTCTTT
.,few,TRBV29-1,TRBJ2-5,CSVHGGGETQYF,TGCAGCGTTCACGGGGGAGGAGAGACCCAGTACTTC
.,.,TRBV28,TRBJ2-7,CASSLPAYEQYF,TGTGCCAGCAGTTTACCAGCCTACGAGCAGTACTTC
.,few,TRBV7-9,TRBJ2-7,CASRDGQLWDEQYF,TGTGCCAGCAGGGACGGACAGCTTTGGGACGAGCAGTACTTC
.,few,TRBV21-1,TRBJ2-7,CASSKKGEQYF,TGTGCCAGCAGCAAGAAGGGCGAGCAGTACTTC
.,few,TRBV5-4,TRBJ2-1,CASSFSNSYNEQFF,TGTGCCAGCAGCTTTTCTAACAGCTACAATGAGCAGTTCTTC
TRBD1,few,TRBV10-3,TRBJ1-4,CAISGTGGREKLFF,TGTGCCATCAGTGGTACAGGGGGCCGAGAAAAACTGTTTTTT
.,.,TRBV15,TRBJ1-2,CATSRGRGNGYTF,TGTGCCACCAGTAGGGGCCGGGGAAATGGCTACACCTTC
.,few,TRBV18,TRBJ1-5,CASSDNSNQPQHF,TGTGCCAGCTCCGACAATAGCAATCAGCCCCAGCATTTT
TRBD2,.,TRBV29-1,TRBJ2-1,CSVAGTTSYNEQFF,TGCAGCGTTGCCGGGACTACCTCCTACAATGAGCAGTTCTTC
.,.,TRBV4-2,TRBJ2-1,CASSRRTGPAQNEQFF,TGTGCCAGCAGCCGCAGGACGGGCCCAGCCCAAAATGAGCAGTTCTTC
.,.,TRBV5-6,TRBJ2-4,CASSWTNDIQYF,TGTGCCAGCAGCTGGACAAACGACATTCAGTACTTC
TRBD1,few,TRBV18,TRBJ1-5,CASSGQGTHQPQHF,TGTGCCAGCTCTGGACAGGGGACACATCAGCCCCAGCATTTT
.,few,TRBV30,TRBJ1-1,CAPPRCSTEAFF,TGTGCCCCGCCCCGCTGTAGCACTGAAGCTTTCTTT
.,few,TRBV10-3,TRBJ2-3,CAIRPSTDTDTQYF,TGTGCCATCCGGCCTAGCACTGACACAGATACGCAGTATTTT
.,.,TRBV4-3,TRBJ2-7,CASSQDLASPIQWQYF,TGCGCCAGCAGCCAAGATCTAGCTAGTCCTATTCAGTGGCAGTACTTC
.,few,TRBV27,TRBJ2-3,CASSRRGQITDTQYF,TGTGCCAGTAGTAGGCGGGGACAAATCACAGATACGCAGTATTTT
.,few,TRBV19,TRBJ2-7,CASIPLGGVYEQYF,TGTGCCAGTATCCCTTTGGGGGGTGTGTACGAGCAGTACTTC
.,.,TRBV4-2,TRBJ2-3,CASSQDPRGVWTDTQYF,TGTGCCAGCAGCCAAGATCCTAGGGGGGTTTGGACAGATACGCAGTATTTT
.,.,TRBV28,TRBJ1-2,CASSFEGIGYTF,TGTGCCAGCAGTTTTGAGGGGATAGGCTACACCTTC
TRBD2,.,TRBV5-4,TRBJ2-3,CASSSGTSGRTDTQYF,TGTGCCAGCAGCTCAGGGACTAGCGGGAGGACAGATACGCAGTATTTT
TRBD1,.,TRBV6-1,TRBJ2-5,CASSERQGPRGETQYF,TGTGCCAGCAGTGAAAGACAGGGCCCGAGGGGAGAGACCCAGTACTTC
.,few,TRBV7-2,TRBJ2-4,CASSLARGAKNIQYF,TGTGCCAGCAGCTTAGCGCGCGGGGCCAAAAACATTCAGTACTTC